Listed below are T cell receptor beta chains from one sample, sequenced in a study of blood T cell repertoires in COVID-19. The data were produced by immunoSEQ multiplex PCR, yet TCRdb's version contains in-frame clones alone and is incomplete. The sample holds about 210,000 clones, approximately 81% seen once. Sequenced sample: peripheral blood. These receptors all come from a woman aged 80 or over with COVID-19, enrolled during active disease. Both conserved end residues are part of each CDR3. A D gene is named only where the DNA matches it firmly. Clone size is shown for a subset of rows, as once, few, many or a class of expanded clone.

>TRBV27|TRBJ1-2|.|.
CASSFISLGSYGYTF
TGTGCCAGCAGCTTCATATCGTTGGGGAGCTATGGCTACACCTTC
>TRBV18|TRBJ1-4|.|.
CASSPGSPYEKLFF
TGTGCCAGCTCACCAGGCTCTCCTTATGAAAAACTGTTTTTT
>TRBV19|TRBJ1-2|.|.
CASSTTGYYGYTF
TGTGCCAGTAGTACGACAGGTTACTATGGCTACACCTTC
>TRBV6-5|TRBJ1-2|.|.
CASREGTRGYTF
TGTGCCAGCAGAGAGGGAACCCGCGGCTACACCTTC
>TRBV7-9|TRBJ2-4|.|once
CASSLGVAKNIQYF
TGTGCCAGCAGCTTAGGAGTAGCCAAAAACATTCAGTACTTC
>TRBV2|TRBJ2-2|.|.
CASGGRRSAGELFF
TGTGCCAGCGGAGGACGGCGGTCGGCCGGGGAGCTGTTTTTT
>TRBV6-1|TRBJ1-1|.|.
CASSEGTAAVEAFF
TGTGCCAGCAGTGAAGGGACAGCCGCTGTTGAAGCTTTCTTT
>TRBV19|TRBJ1-1|.|.
CASSFLAPGAEAFF
TGTGCCAGTAGTTTTCTCGCCCCCGGGGCTGAAGCTTTCTTT
>TRBV10-3|TRBJ1-1|TRBD1|.
CAISMAGTASEAFF
TGTGCCATCAGTATGGCCGGGACAGCTTCAGAAGCTTTCTTT
>TRBV5-1|TRBJ1-1|TRBD1|.
CASSLAGQWNTEAFF
TGCGCCAGCAGCTTGGCGGGACAGTGGAACACTGAAGCTTTCTTT